The entry below describes one T cell receptor beta chain. These data are taken from a study of CD8 T cells in Susac syndrome. RNA amounts of roughly 0.45 to 1 ug underwent reverse transcription with random hexamers. The authors amplified TCR beta CDR3 across 54 Vbeta and 13 Jbeta using immunoSEQ multiplex PCR. TCRdb called the immunoSEQ multiplex PCR reads again in MiXCR, with one record for every CDR3 protein. The sample has under 200,000 distinct CDR3 sequences, approximately 95% seen once. Treatment-naive patients with stable or active relapsing-remitting disease were the multiple sclerosis controls. The CD8+ and CD4+ T cells were negatively isolated, with the TEMRA cells enriched by FACS. Sequencing input: CD8+ T cells from PBMCs. The sequence was obtained from a human donor with multiple sclerosis.

In DNA form, the CDR3 reads TGTGCCAGCAGCTCCAACCCCGGGGGAGGCGAGCAGTTCTTC. Translation: CASSSNPGGGEQFF. This chain connects TRBV9 to TRBJ2-1, with D possibly TRBD2 on 6 matching bases. The V gene's germline CDR1 is SGDLS and CDR2 YYNGEE. The length of the CDR3 is 14 residues. Between the trimmed V and J ends, which lost 4 bases and 10 bases, there was a span of 18 bases.